The 24 T cell receptor beta chains given below trace back to one sample, sequenced in a study of shared clonotypes between healthy human individuals. Assay used: immunoSEQ multiplex PCR; TCRdb lists only in-frame clones, some missing. This table holds a few million clones, more than 80% found once. Sample: naive CD4+ T cells from PBMCs. The subset: CD45RA+ positively selected. Source of these receptors: a young man in good health. Some clones in this sample may be carry-over from other donors' samples.

V gene TRBV6-5 combines with J gene TRBJ1-4; tentatively, D is TRBD1 (5 bases). Germline CDR1 MNHEY, CDR2 SVGAGI. CDR3 size: 14 residues. With 6 bases removed from V and 8 bases from J, the gap between germline ends came to 16 bases. In nucleotides, the CDR3 is TGTGCCAGCAGAGGATTTGGGACCGACGAAAAACTGTTTTTT. This translates into CASRGFGTDEKLFF.

The chain employs TRBV18 and TRBJ2-6; 7 nucleotides agree with TRBD1. Germline values: CDR1 KGHSH, CDR2 LQKENI. This CDR3 contains 15 residues. The J segment lost 0 bases and the V segment lost 6 bases, leaving 2 bases of the junction unmatched. CDR3 nucleotide sequence: TGTGCCAGCTCTACAGGGGACTCTGGGGCCAACGTCCTGACTTTC. Its translation: CASSTGDSGANVLTF.

The gene calls are TRBV25-1 and TRBJ2-5; TRBD1 or TRBD2 may be the D gene (5 bases each). Per the germline V gene, CDR1 is MGHDK and CDR2 is SYGVNS. The CDR3 is made up of 14 amino acids. V shed 4 bases and J shed 5 bases, with 14 bases lying between them. The CDR3 sequence is CASSVAGWGETQYF. The CDR3 DNA sequence: TGTGCCAGCAGTGTCGCAGGGTGGGGGGAGACCCAGTACTTC. The full variable domain, its missing parts supplied by reference TRBV25-1 and TRBJ2-5, is EADIYQTPRYLVIGTGKKITLECSQTMGHDKMYWYQQDPGMELHLIHYSYGVNSTEKGDLSSESTVSRIRTEHFPLTLESARPSHTSQYLCASSVAGWGETQYFGPGTRLLVL.

The chain links TRBV4-3 to TRBJ2-3; 8 nucleotides line up with TRBD1. Germline V gene lookup returns CDR1 LGHNA and CDR2 YSLEER. J lost 4 bases, V lost 2 bases, and 8 bases had no gene match. This CDR3 spans 16 amino acids. Here the CDR3 DNA reads TGCGCCAGCAGCCAACAGGGGGCCCCGGGCCCAGATACGCAGTATTTT. It yields the protein CASSQQGAPGPDTQYF.

The count of this clone is one. The chain uses TRBV29-1 and TRBJ2-5; D is perhaps TRBD1 or TRBD2 (5 bases each). The J call is doubtful: the DNA matches TRBJ2-7 better. The CDR3 is made up of 12 amino acids. The germline gives CDR1 SQVTM, CDR2 ANQGSEA. The CDR3 DNA follows: TGCAGCTCCCCGGGACGGAAGGGCGAGCAGTACTTC. Protein sequence: CSSPGRKGEQYF.

The chain carries TRBV5-1 and TRBJ1-2; D is ambiguous. Looked up from germline, CDR1 is SGHRS and CDR2 is YFSETQ. This CDR3 contains 14 residues. V dropped 0 bases and J dropped 4 bases, with 10 bases sitting between them. CDR3 protein: CASSLALVGYGYTF. CDR3 nucleotide sequence: TGCGCCAGCAGCTTGGCCCTGGTGGGCTATGGCTACACCTTC.

This chain joins TRBV7-2 and TRBJ2-2, with D possibly being TRBD2 (6 bases). The CDR3 totals 16 residues. With 2 bases removed from V and 5 bases from J, the gap between germline ends came to 15 bases. The V gene's germline CDR1 is SGHTA and CDR2 FQGNSA. CDR3 coding DNA: TGTGCCAGCAGCTTATTGGGCATCGGGGGAACCGGGGAGCTGTTTTTT. Protein: CASSLLGIGGTGELFF. Full variable domain (missing parts from reference TRBV7-2 and TRBJ2-2): GAGVSQSPSNKVTEKGKDVELRCDPISGHTALYWYRQSLGQGLEFLIYFQGNSAPDKSGLPSDRFSAERTGGSVSTLTIQRTQQEDSAVYLCASSLLGIGGTGELFFGEGSRLTVL.

The chain carries TRBV18 and TRBJ2-3, with D tentatively TRBD1 or TRBD2 (5 bases each). Germline V gene data show CDR1 as KGHSH and CDR2 as LQKENI. The CDR3 is 15 amino acids. The V end was cut by 8 bases, the J end by 0 bases, with 15 bases between. The CDR3 sequence is CASAFGAASTDTQYF. The CDR3 coding sequence is TGTGCCAGCGCCTTCGGGGCGGCTAGCACAGATACGCAGTATTTT.

V and J are TRBV7-8 and TRBJ1-3; 7 bases agree with TRBD1. Trimming took 6 bases from V and 6 from J; bases not matched to a gene: 5. Germline V lookup: CDR1 SGHVS, CDR2 FQNEAQ. This CDR3 has 13 amino acids. The CDR3 is CASRRQGENTIYF. CDR3 coding DNA: TGTGCCAGCAGGCGACAGGGCGAAAACACCATATATTTT.

The chain couples TRBV27 to TRBJ1-2; a weak D match, TRBD1 (5 bases). Germline lookup yields CDR1 MNHEY and CDR2 SMNVEV (reference sequence). V was trimmed by 6 bases and J by 0 bases, leaving 20 bases between them. The CDR3 spans 17 residues. CDR3 in amino acids: CASRNIARAGTNYGYTF. The CDR3 nucleotides are TGTGCCAGCAGAAACATTGCGAGGGCAGGGACTAACTATGGCTACACCTTC.

The CDR3 is CASSPNRLGSYEQYF. DNA for the CDR3: TGTGCCAGCTCTCCAAACAGGCTTGGGAGCTACGAGCAGTACTTC. The gene calls are TRBV18 and TRBJ2-7; D could derive from TRBD1 or TRBD2 (5 bases each). CDR1 and CDR2 (germline): KGHSH, LQKENI. The CDR3 spans 15 residues. The V and J ends lost 6 bases and 3 bases respectively, with 18 bases between them.

V gene TRBV28 combines with J gene TRBJ1-1; D is undetermined. With 6 bases removed from V and 4 bases from J, the gap between germline ends came to 12 bases. Germline values: CDR1 MDHEN, CDR2 SYDVKM. The CDR3 covers 13 residues. The DNA for the CDR3 is TGTGCCAGCAGCCGGGTTCTCATCACTGAAGCTTTCTTT. Translated, it gives CASSRVLITEAFF. The whole variable domain, remainder taken from reference TRBV28 and TRBJ1-1, is DVKVTQSSRYLVKRTGEKVFLECVQDMDHENMFWYRQDPGLGLRLIYFSYDVKMKEKGDIPEGYSVSREKKERFSLILESASTNQTSMYLCASSRVLITEAFFGQGTRLTVV.

The rearrangement joins TRBV7-2 to TRBJ1-2; no reliable D call. The CDR3 loop spans 14 amino acids. Germline V CDR1 and CDR2: SGHTA, FQGNSA. Trimming left V 4 bases short and J 7 bases short, with 16 bases between. The CDR3 nucleotides are TGTGCCAGCAGCTACTCCGGGCCGGTGGGTGGCTACACCTTC. Its protein product is CASSYSGPVGGYTF.

This clone was picked up one time. This chain joins TRBV7-2 and TRBJ2-3; D might be TRBD2 (6 bases). The length of the CDR3 is 14 residues. The germline gives CDR1 SGHTA, CDR2 FQGNSA. V shed 7 bases and J shed 7 bases, with 18 bases lying between them. The CDR3 region is CASTPRGGRNTQYF. CDR3 nucleotide sequence: TGTGCCAGCACCCCGCGGGGCGGACGAAATACGCAGTATTTT.

V is TRBV27 and J is TRBJ1-1; 7 bases are a match to TRBD1. After removal of 8 bases from V and 10 bases from J, the junction contained 13 bases not matched to a gene. This CDR3 comprises 13 residues. CDR1 is MNHEY, CDR2 SMNVEV, per germline (reference sequence). CDR3 in amino acids: CASRAGPQGVAFF. CDR3 DNA: TGTGCCAGCCGAGCCGGCCCCCAGGGGGTAGCTTTCTTT.

A word on this clone: Different DNA sequences within this sample yield the same CDR3. The V and J genes are TRBV6-1 and TRBJ2-2; the D is unclear. The CDR3 spans 13 residues. Trimming took 4 bases from V and 4 from J, leaving 7 bases between them. Per the germline V gene, CDR1 is MNHNS and CDR2 is SASEGT. The DNA of the CDR3 is TGTGCCAGCAGTGGTACCGTCACCGGGGAGCTGTTTTTT. Translating it yields CASSGTVTGELFF.

The genes are TRBV28 and TRBJ1-4; the D is unclear. V was trimmed by 5 bases and J by 8 bases, leaving 18 bases between them. This CDR3 comprises 15 residues. CDR1 is MDHEN and CDR2 is SYDVKM in the germline V gene. The CDR3 sequence is CASSPPSGLREKLFF. The CDR3 coding sequence is TGTGCCAGCAGTCCCCCAAGTGGGCTTCGGGAAAAACTGTTTTTT.

The V and J genes are TRBV5-1 and TRBJ2-1; 12 positions agree with TRBD2. This CDR3 is 15 amino acids long. In germline, CDR1 is SGHRS, CDR2 YFSETQ. J was trimmed by 9 bases and V by 5 bases; bases with no gene match: 9. The CDR3 here is CASRRPSGRASEQFF. The CDR3 DNA reads as TGCGCCAGCAGACGACCTAGCGGGAGGGCCAGTGAGCAGTTCTTC.

The rearrangement joins TRBV27 to TRBJ2-7; D call uncertain. The CDR3 extends over 13 amino acids. The germline CDR1 and CDR2 sequences are MNHEY and SMNVEV (reference sequence). Between the trimmed V and J ends, which lost 3 bases and 5 bases, there was a span of 11 bases. CDR3 sequence reads: CASSFGYPNEQYF. DNA of the CDR3: TGTGCCAGCAGTTTCGGATACCCCAACGAGCAGTACTTC.

This rearrangement joins TRBV19 to TRBJ2-1; 12 bases are shared with TRBD2. The junction had 11 bases not matched to a gene; V was cut back by 5 bases and J by 9 bases. Germline CDR1 reads LNHDA; CDR2 reads SQIVND (reference sequence). The CDR3 runs 16 residues. CDR3 coding DNA: TGTGCCAGTAGTGTCCTAGCGGGAGGGACAAGCGGTGAGCAGTTCTTC. Its translation is CASSVLAGGTSGEQFF.

This chain joins TRBV18 and TRBJ2-7; 7 positions agree with TRBD1. Trimming cost V 1 base and J 5 bases; bases outside gene matches: 8. This CDR3 contains 15 residues. CDR1 and CDR2 (germline): KGHSH, LQKENI. The CDR3 region is CASSPQAQGHDEQYF. The CDR3 DNA is TGTGCCAGCTCACCACAGGCACAGGGGCACGACGAGCAGTACTTC. Filled out from reference TRBV18 and TRBJ2-7, the complete variable domain reads NAGVMQNPRHLVRRRGQEARLRCSPMKGHSHVYWYRQLPEEGLKFMVYLQKENIIDESGMPKERFSAEFPKEGPSILRIQQVVRGDSAAYFCASSPQAQGHDEQYFGPGTRLTVT.

The V and J genes are TRBV18 and TRBJ2-5; D may be TRBD1 (6 bases). The CDR3 extends over 15 amino acids. The germline CDR1 and CDR2 sequences are KGHSH and LQKENI. V was clipped by 0 bases and J by 2 bases, with 10 bases between them. The CDR3 reads CASSPPSRGQETQYF. The CDR3 DNA reads as TGTGCCAGCTCACCACCGTCGAGGGGGCAAGAGACCCAGTACTTC.

This clone appeared a single time. V gene TRBV4-1 combines with J gene TRBJ2-1; 8 bases are a match to TRBD1. After removal of 2 bases from V and 3 bases from J, the junction contained 3 bases not matched to a gene. The CDR3 covers 15 residues. CDR1 is MGHRA, CDR2 YSYEKL, per germline. The CDR3 region is CASSQSGQGYNEQFF. For the CDR3, the DNA is TGCGCCAGCAGCCAATCAGGACAGGGCTACAATGAGCAGTTCTTC.

This rearrangement joins TRBV7-3 to TRBJ1-1; the D is unclear. CDR1 is SGHTA and CDR2 is FQGTGA in the germline V gene. The CDR3 is 13 amino acids. With 0 bases removed from V and 7 bases from J, the gap between germline ends came to 9 bases. Here the CDR3 reads CASSLTRQNEAFF. The DNA of the CDR3 is TGTGCCAGCAGCTTAACGCGGCAGAATGAAGCTTTCTTT.